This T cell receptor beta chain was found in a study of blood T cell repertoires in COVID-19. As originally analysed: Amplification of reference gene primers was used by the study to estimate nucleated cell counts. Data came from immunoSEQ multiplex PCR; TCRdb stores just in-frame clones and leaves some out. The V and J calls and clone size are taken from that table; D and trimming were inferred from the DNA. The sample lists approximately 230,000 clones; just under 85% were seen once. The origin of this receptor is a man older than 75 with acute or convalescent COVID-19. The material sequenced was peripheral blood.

This chain's CDR3 is CASSRDREASDTQYF. For the CDR3, the DNA is TGTGCCAGCAGTCGGGACAGGGAGGCCTCAGATACGCAGTATTTT. The chain is built from TRBV5-4 and TRBJ2-3, with 9 nucleotides matching TRBD1. Germline CDR1 is SGHNT and CDR2 is YYREEE (reference sequence). V trimming: 5 bases; J trimming: 4 bases; junction bases outside the gene matches: 8. The length of the CDR3 is 15 residues.